These 16 T cell receptor beta chains came from one sample sequenced in a study of control samples from healthy donors and cancer patients. TCRdb's table, derived via immunoSEQ multiplex PCR, lists solely in-frame clones and lacks some. The profile shows tens of thousands of clones, 75% to 95% of them singletons. Sequencing was carried out using PBMCs. Receptors originate from a woman aged 40 to 50 with head and neck cancer.

V gene TRBV2 combines with J gene TRBJ1-5, with D unresolved. V lost 3 bases to trimming and J lost 4 bases, with 4 bases between them. CDR1 and CDR2 (germline): SNHLY, FYNNEI. This CDR3 is 12 amino acids long. CDR3 region: CASSDTNQPQHF. The CDR3 bases are TGTGCCAGCAGTGACACGAATCAGCCCCAGCATTTT.

The V call is TRBV28, the J call TRBJ1-1; 10 bases fit TRBD1. CDR1 MDHEN and CDR2 SYDVKM come from the germline V gene. The CDR3 loop spans 14 amino acids. V dropped 3 bases and J dropped 8; count of bases not matched to a gene: 6. The CDR3 loop reads CASSFSDRGPEAFF. The CDR3 DNA follows: TGTGCCAGCAGTTTTTCTGACAGGGGGCCGGAAGCTTTCTTT.

The CDR3 spells CSLTVQETQYF. The DNA of the CDR3 is TGCAGTTTGACAGTCCAAGAGACCCAGTACTTC. J is TRBJ2-5 and V is TRBV20-1; possible D gene TRBD1, 5 bases. CDR1 DFQATT and CDR2 SNEGSKA come from the germline V gene (reference sequence). The CDR3 is 11 residues long. Trimming pared 8 bases from V and 1 base from J, leaving 8 bases between.

V usage is TRBV13 and J usage is TRBJ2-6; 8 nucleotides align to TRBD1. After removal of 5 bases from V and 3 bases from J, the junction contained 9 bases not matched to a gene. The germline CDR1 and CDR2 sequences are PRHDT and FYEKMQ (reference sequence). The CDR3 loop spans 17 amino acids. CDR3 DNA sequence: TGTGCCAGCAGCCCACGGACAGGGCAGTTTGGGGCCAACGTCCTGACTTTC. Protein sequence: CASSPRTGQFGANVLTF.

The J gene is TRBJ2-3, the V gene TRBV6-1; maybe TRBD1 (5 bases). This CDR3 is built from 16 residues. The V end lost 2 bases, the J end lost 0 bases, and 12 bases lay between the germline ends. Germline V gene sequence: CDR1 MNHNS, CDR2 SASEGT. The CDR3 here is CASSERGMTSTDTQYF. CDR3 DNA: TGTGCCAGCAGTGAAAGGGGTATGACTAGCACAGATACGCAGTATTTT.

This chain uses TRBV5-1 with TRBJ2-7; D perhaps matches TRBD2 (5 bases). In germline, CDR1 is SGHRS, CDR2 YFSETQ. V dropped 3 bases and J dropped 4 bases, with 14 bases sitting between them. This CDR3 is 14 amino acids long. CDR3 protein: CASSSTTSGYEQYF. For the CDR3, the DNA is TGCGCCAGCAGCTCCACCACGAGCGGTTACGAGCAGTACTTC.

This clone has a single count. The V and J genes are TRBV14 and TRBJ1-4; 11 positions agree with TRBD1. The junction had 4 bases not matched to a gene; V was cut back by 3 bases and J by 10 bases. This CDR3 comprises 14 residues. Germline values: CDR1 SGHDN, CDR2 FVKESK. CDR3 residues: CASSQSGTGGKLFF. The CDR3 region has the DNA TGTGCCAGCAGCCAGAGTGGGACAGGGGGAAAACTGTTTTTT.

The rearrangement links TRBV4-2 to TRBJ2-1; 8 positions agree with TRBD2. This CDR3 has 16 amino acids. Trimming cost V 2 bases and J 9 bases; bases outside gene matches: 12. Germline-derived CDR1 and CDR2 are LGHNA and YNFKEQ. The CDR3 coding sequence is TGTGCCAGCAGCCAAATACAAGCGGGAGTAATAGTTGAGCAGTTCTTC. Protein: CASSQIQAGVIVEQFF.

The CDR3 DNA reads as TGCGCCAGCAGTGAGTCTGGGGATCACCGTTTCTCCCCCCTCCACTTT. Its translation: CASSESGDHRFSPLHF. The rearrangement uses TRBV10-1 and TRBJ1-6; the D is unclear. The CDR3 spans 16 residues. Trimming took 0 bases from V and 13 from J, leaving 19 bases between them. The germline CDR1 and CDR2 sequences are WNHNN and SYGVQD (reference sequence).

The rearrangement links TRBV24-1 to TRBJ2-1; 9 nucleotides match TRBD2. Germline values: CDR1 KGHDR, CDR2 SFDVKD. V was pared by 3 bases and J by 2 bases, with 10 bases of the junction left unmatched. The CDR3 is 18 residues long. This CDR3 reads CATSDPGASGVPYNEQFF. In DNA, the CDR3 is TGTGCCACCAGTGATCCGGGAGCTAGCGGGGTGCCCTACAATGAGCAGTTCTTC.

This chain joins TRBV5-1 and TRBJ2-5; TRBD2 matches at 7 bases. Germline V gene lookup returns CDR1 SGHRS and CDR2 YFSETQ. The V and J ends lost 5 bases and 1 base, in that order; junction bases with no gene match: 5. This CDR3 spans 14 amino acids. DNA for the CDR3: TGCGCCAGCAGGTCACGGGAGGTCCAAGAGACCCAGTACTTC. Its translation: CASRSREVQETQYF.

J is TRBJ2-3 and V is TRBV5-1, with D hard to call. The CDR3 has 12 residues. The V gene's germline CDR1 is SGHRS and CDR2 YFSETQ. With 5 bases removed from V and 4 bases from J, the gap between germline ends came to 8 bases. CDR3 DNA sequence: TGCGCCAGCAGAACCGTTGCAGATACGCAGTATTTT. Translating it yields CASRTVADTQYF.

Here the CDR3 reads CSVRSGQRNYGYTF. Here the CDR3 DNA reads TGCAGCGTTCGCTCCGGGCAGCGTAACTATGGCTACACCTTC. The rearrangement joins TRBV29-1 to TRBJ1-2; no reliable D call. Trimming stripped 5 bases from V and 1 base from J, with 14 bases between. CDR1 is SQVTM, CDR2 ANQGSEA, per germline. The CDR3 contains 14 residues.

This chain joins TRBV19 and TRBJ1-6; a possible D gene is TRBD1 (5 bases). Germline CDR1 and CDR2: LNHDA and SQIVND (reference sequence). The CDR3 loop spans 13 amino acids. V was shortened by 9 bases and J by 7 bases, with 13 bases between the two germline ends. Here the CDR3 DNA reads TGTGCCAGCCATGACAGAGAAAATTCACCCCTCCACTTT. Protein sequence: CASHDRENSPLHF.

The V gene is TRBV18, the J gene TRBJ2-2; possibly TRBD1 or TRBD2 for D (7 bases each). Germline assignment: CDR1 KGHSH and CDR2 LQKENI. The V and J ends lost 3 bases and 6 bases respectively, with 14 bases between them. This CDR3 is built from 15 residues. The CDR3 DNA reads TGTGCCAGCTCACCCCCCCAGGGGGGGTCCGGGGAGCTGTTTTTT. This codes for CASSPPQGGSGELFF.

This chain joins TRBV7-2 and TRBJ1-6; TRBD1 agrees at 8 bases. The CDR3 runs to 16 residues. Germline-derived CDR1 and CDR2 are SGHTA and FQGNSA. Unmatched junction bases numbered 5, after V lost 1 base and J lost 6 bases. CDR3: CASSLVRQGANSPLHF. CDR3 DNA: TGTGCCAGCAGCTTAGTAAGGCAGGGGGCTAATTCACCCCTCCACTTT.